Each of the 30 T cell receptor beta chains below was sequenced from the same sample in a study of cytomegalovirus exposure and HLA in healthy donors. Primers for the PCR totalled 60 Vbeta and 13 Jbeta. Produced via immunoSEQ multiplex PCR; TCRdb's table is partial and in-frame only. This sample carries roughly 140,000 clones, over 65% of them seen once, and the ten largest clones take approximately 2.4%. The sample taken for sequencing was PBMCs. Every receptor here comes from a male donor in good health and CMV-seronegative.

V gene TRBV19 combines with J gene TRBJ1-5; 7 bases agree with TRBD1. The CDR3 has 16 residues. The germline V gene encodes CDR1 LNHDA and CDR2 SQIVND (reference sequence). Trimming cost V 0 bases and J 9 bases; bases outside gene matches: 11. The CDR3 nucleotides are TGTGCCAGTAGTATAGATGGCGGACAGGTCCTTGGGCCCCAGCATTTT. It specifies CASSIDGGQVLGPQHF.

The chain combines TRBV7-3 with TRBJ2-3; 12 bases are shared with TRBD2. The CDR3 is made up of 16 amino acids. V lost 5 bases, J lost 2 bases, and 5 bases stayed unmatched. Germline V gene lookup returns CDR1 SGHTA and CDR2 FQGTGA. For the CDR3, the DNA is TGTGCCAGCAGCGGTGGACTAGCGGGATTCACAGATACGCAGTATTTT. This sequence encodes CASSGGLAGFTDTQYF.

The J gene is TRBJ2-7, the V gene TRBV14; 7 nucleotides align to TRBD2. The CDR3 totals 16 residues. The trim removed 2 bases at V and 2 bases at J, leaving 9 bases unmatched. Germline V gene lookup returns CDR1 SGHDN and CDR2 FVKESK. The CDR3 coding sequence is TGTGCCAGCAGCCAACTAGCGGAGACTTTAACCTACGAGCAGTACTTC. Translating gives CASSQLAETLTYEQYF.

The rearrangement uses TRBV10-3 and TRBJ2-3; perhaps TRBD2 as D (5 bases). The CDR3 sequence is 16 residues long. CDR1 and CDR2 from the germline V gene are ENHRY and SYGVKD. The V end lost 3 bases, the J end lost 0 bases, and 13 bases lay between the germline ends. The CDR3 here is CAISESRLASTDTQYF. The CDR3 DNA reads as TGTGCCATCAGTGAATCGCGGCTAGCTAGCACAGATACGCAGTATTTT.

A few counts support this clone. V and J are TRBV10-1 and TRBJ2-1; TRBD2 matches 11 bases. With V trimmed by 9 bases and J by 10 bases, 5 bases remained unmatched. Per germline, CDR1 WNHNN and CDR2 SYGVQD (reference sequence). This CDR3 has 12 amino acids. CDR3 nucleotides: TGCGCCAGTACTAGCGGGAGTGGGGAGCAGTTCTTC. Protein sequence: CASTSGSGEQFF.

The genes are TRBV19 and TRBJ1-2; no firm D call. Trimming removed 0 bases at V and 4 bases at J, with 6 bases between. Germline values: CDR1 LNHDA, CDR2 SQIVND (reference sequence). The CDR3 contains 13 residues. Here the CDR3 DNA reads TGTGCCAGTAGTATAGATCGTAGCTATGGCTACACCTTC. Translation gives CASSIDRSYGYTF.

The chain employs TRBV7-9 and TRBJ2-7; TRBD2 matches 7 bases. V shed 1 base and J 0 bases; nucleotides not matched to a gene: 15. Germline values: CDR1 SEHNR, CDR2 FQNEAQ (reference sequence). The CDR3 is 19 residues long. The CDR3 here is CASSLGQGSTSISSYEQYF. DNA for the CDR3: TGTGCCAGCAGCTTAGGGCAGGGTTCGACTAGCATCAGCTCCTACGAGCAGTACTTC.

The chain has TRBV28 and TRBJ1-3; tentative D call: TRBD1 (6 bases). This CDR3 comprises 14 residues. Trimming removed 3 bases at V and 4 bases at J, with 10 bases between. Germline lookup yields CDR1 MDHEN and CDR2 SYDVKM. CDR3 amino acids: CASSFNRVGNTIYF. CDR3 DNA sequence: TGTGCCAGCAGTTTCAACAGGGTGGGAAACACCATATATTTT.

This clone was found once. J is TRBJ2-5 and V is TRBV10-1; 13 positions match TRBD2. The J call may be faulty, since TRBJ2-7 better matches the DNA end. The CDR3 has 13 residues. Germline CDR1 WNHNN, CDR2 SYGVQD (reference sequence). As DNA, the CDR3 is TGCGCCAGTGGACTAGCGGGAGCCGGCGAGCAGTACTTC. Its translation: CASGLAGAGEQYF.

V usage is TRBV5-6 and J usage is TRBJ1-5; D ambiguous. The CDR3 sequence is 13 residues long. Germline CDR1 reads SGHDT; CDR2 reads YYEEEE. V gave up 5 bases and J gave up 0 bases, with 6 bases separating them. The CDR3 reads CASSSYSNQPQHF. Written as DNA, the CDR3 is TGTGCCAGCAGTTCCTATAGCAATCAGCCCCAGCATTTT.

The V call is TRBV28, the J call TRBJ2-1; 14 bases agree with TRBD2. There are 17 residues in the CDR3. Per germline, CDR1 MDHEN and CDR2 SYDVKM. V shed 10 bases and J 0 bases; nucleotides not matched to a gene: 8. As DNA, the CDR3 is TGTGCCACCGCCGGACTAGCGGGAGGCCTCTCCTACAATGAGCAGTTCTTC. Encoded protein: CATAGLAGGLSYNEQFF.

This chain's CDR3 is CASSLWGAGAFF. CDR3 coding DNA: TGTGCCAGCAGTTTATGGGGGGCGGGAGCTTTCTTT. The chain links TRBV28 to TRBJ1-1; D is perhaps TRBD1 (6 bases). This CDR3 has 12 residues. Trimming cost V 0 bases and J 10 bases, with 9 bases left between them. Germline CDR1 reads MDHEN; CDR2 reads SYDVKM.

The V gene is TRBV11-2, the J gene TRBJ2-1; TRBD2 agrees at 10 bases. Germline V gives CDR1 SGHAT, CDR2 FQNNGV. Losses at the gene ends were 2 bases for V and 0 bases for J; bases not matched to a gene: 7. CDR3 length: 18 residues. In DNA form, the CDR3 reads TGTGCCAGCAGCTTACCACTAGCGGGAAAAAGCTCCTACAATGAGCAGTTCTTC. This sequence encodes CASSLPLAGKSSYNEQFF.

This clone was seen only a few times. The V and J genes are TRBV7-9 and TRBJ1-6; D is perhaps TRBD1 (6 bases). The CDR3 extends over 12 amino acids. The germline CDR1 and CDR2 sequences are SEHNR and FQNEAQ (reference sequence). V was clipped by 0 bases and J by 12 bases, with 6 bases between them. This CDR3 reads CASSLARGPLHF. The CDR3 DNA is TGTGCCAGCAGCTTAGCCAGGGGACCCCTCCACTTT.

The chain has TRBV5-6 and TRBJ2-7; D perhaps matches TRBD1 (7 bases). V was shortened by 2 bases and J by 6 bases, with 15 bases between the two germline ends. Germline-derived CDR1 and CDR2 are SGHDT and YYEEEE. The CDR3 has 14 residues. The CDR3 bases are TGTGCCAGCAGCTTAGCAGGGGGAGGCTCCGAGCAGTACTTC. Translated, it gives CASSLAGGGSEQYF.

The CDR3 here is CSGGQTYEQYF. The DNA of the CDR3 is TGCAGCGGCGGACAGACCTACGAGCAGTACTTC. This sequence joins TRBV29-1 and TRBJ2-7; D is perhaps TRBD1 (6 bases). CDR3 length equals 11 residues. In germline, CDR1 is SQVTM, CDR2 ANQGSEA. The V end lost 7 bases, the J end lost 2 bases, and 9 bases lay between the germline ends.

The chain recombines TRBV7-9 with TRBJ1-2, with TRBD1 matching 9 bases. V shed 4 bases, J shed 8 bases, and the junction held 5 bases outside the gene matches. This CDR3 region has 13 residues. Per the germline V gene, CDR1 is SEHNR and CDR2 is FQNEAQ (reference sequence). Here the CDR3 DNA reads TGTGCCAGCAGCTCGGGACAGGGAGGAGGCTACACCTTC. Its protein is CASSSGQGGGYTF.

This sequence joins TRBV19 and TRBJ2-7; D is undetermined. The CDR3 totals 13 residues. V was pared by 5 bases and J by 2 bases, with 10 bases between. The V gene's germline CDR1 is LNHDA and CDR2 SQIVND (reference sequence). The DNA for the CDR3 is TGTGCCAGTAGTCCCGCGGATACCTACGAGCAGTACTTC. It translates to CASSPADTYEQYF.

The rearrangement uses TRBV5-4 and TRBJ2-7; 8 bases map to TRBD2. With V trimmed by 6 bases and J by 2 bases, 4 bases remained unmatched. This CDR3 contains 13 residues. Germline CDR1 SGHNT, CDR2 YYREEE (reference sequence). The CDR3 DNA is TGTGCCAGCACGCCGGGGGGGGCCTACGAGCAGTACTTC. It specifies CASTPGGAYEQYF.

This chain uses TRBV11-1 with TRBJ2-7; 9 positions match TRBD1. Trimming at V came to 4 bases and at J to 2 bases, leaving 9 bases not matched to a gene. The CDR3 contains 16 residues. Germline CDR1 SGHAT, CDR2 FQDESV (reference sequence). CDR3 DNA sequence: TGTGCCAGCAGCTCTCGGGTGGGACAGGGTCCCTACGAGCAGTACTTC. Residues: CASSSRVGQGPYEQYF.

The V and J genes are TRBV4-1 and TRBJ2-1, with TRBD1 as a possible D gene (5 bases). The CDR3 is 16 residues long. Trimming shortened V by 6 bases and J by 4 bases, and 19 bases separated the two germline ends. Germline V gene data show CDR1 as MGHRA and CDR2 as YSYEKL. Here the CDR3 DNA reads TGCGCCAGCAGAAAAGATCAGGTGGGGCAATACAATGAGCAGTTCTTC. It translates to CASRKDQVGQYNEQFF.

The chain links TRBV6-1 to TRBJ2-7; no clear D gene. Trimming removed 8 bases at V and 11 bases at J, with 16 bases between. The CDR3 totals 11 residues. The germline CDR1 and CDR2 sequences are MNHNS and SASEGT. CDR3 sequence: CASPEAGNEYF. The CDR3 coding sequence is TGTGCCAGCCCCGAGGCTGGTAATGAGTACTTC.

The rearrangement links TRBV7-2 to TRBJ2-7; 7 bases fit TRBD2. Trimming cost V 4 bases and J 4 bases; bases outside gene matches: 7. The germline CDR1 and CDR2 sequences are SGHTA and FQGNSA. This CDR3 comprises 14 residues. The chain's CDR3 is CASSSVTSSYEQYF. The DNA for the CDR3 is TGTGCCAGCAGCTCGGTGACTAGCAGTTACGAGCAGTACTTC.

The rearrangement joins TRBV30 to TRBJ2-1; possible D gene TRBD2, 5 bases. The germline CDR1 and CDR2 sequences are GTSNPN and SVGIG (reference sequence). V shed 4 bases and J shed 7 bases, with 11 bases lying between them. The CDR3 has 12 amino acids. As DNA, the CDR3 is TGTGCCTGGACTCGCTCGGGGAATGAGCAGTTCTTC. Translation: CAWTRSGNEQFF. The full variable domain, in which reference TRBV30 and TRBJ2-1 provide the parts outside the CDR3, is SQTIHQWPATLVQPVGSPLSLECTVEGTSNPNLYWYRQAAGRGLQLLFYSVGIGQISSEVPQNLSASRPQDRQFILSSKKLLLSDSGFYLCAWTRSGNEQFFGPGTRLTVL.

The CDR3 is CSPDRDTEAFF. The CDR3 DNA is TGCAGCCCTGACAGGGACACTGAAGCTTTCTTT. The chain has TRBV20-1 and TRBJ1-1; 7 bases map to TRBD1. Per the germline V gene, CDR1 is DFQATT and CDR2 is SNEGSKA (reference sequence). The CDR3 has 11 amino acids.

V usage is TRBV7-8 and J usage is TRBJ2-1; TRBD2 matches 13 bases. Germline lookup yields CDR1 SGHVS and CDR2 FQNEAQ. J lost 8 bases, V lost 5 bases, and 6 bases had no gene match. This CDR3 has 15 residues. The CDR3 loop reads CASSLTSGREDEQFF. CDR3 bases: TGTGCCAGCAGCCTCACTAGCGGGAGGGAGGATGAGCAGTTCTTC. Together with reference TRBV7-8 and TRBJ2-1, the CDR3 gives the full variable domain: GAGVSQSPRYKVAKRGQDVALRCDPISGHVSLFWYQQALGQGPEFLTYFQNEAQLDKSGLPSDRFFAERPEGSVSTLKIQRTQQEDSAVYLCASSLTSGREDEQFFGPGTRLTVL.

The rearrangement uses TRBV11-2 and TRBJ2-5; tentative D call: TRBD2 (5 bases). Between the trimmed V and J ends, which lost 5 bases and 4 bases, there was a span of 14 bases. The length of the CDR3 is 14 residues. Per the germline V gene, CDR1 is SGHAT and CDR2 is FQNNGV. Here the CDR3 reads CASSLQRSGETQYF. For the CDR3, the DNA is TGTGCCAGCAGCCTCCAGCGGTCGGGAGAGACCCAGTACTTC.

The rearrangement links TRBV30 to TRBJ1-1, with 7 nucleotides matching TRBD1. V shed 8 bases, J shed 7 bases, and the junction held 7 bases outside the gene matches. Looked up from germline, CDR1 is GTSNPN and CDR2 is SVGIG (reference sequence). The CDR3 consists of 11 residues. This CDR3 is CALTGTVEAFF. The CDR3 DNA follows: TGTGCCCTTACCGGGACAGTTGAAGCTTTCTTT.

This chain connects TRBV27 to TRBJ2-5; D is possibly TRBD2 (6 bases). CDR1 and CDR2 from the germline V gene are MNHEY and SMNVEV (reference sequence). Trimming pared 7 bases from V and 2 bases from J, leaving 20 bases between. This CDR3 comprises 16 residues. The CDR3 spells CASKKAGQPLQETQYF. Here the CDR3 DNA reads TGTGCCAGCAAGAAAGCGGGCCAGCCCCTGCAAGAGACCCAGTACTTC.

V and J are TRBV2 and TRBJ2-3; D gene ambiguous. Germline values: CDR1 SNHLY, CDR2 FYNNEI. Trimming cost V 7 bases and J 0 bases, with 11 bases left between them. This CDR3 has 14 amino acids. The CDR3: CASTVGRSTDTQYF. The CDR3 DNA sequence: TGTGCCAGCACGGTGGGCAGGAGCACAGATACGCAGTATTTT. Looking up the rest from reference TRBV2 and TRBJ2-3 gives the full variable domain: EPEVTQTPSHQVTQMGQEVILRCVPISNHLYFYWYRQILGQKVEFLVSFYNNEISEKSEIFDDQFSVERPDGSNFTLKIRSTKLEDSAMYFCASTVGRSTDTQYFGPGTRLTVL.